What follows are 21 T cell receptor beta chains derived from one specimen sequenced in a study of beta chain features in type 1 diabetes. The whole isolated RNA underwent reverse transcription, so sequencing captured expressed TCRB transcripts. Sequencing was performed with immunoSEQ multiplex PCR; in TCRdb, only in-frame clones are kept and a portion is missing. The table has about 140,000 clones, about a tenth seen once. The material sequenced was central memory CD4+ T cells from blood. The source is a woman in her 40s in good health.

This clone showed up just a few times. V is TRBV5-4 and J is TRBJ1-2; 12 bases fit TRBD1. The germline V gene encodes CDR1 SGHNT and CDR2 YYREEE (reference sequence). CDR3 length: 16 residues. The ends lost 4 bases at V and 2 bases at J; junction bases unmatched: 6. CDR3 DNA sequence: TGTGCCAGCAGCGCGGGACAGGGGGCGTGGAACTATGGCTACACCTTC. Its translation: CASSAGQGAWNYGYTF. Complete variable domain (other parts from reference TRBV5-4 and TRBJ1-2): ETGVTQSPTHLIKTRGQQVTLRCSSQSGHNTVSWYQQALGQGPQFIFQYYREEENGRGNFPPRFSGLQFPNYSSELNVNALELDDSALYLCASSAGQGAWNYGYTFGSGTRLTVV.

The chain links TRBV5-1 to TRBJ1-2; 8 bases fit TRBD1. The CDR3 consists of 13 residues. Unmatched junction bases numbered 2, after V lost 4 bases and J lost 3 bases. Looked up from germline, CDR1 is SGHRS and CDR2 is YFSETQ. The CDR3 sequence is CASSPTGDYGYTF. The CDR3 DNA reads as TGCGCCAGCAGCCCGACAGGGGACTATGGCTACACCTTC.

This chain connects TRBV11-2 to TRBJ2-1; 10 bases fit TRBD2. The CDR3 runs 16 residues. The V and J ends lost 0 bases and 9 bases, in that order; junction bases with no gene match: 8. Germline values: CDR1 SGHAT, CDR2 FQNNGV. The CDR3 DNA follows: TGTGCCAGCAGCTTAGAGAGCGGGGGGGTCCGTAGTGAGCAGTTCTTC. Translating it yields CASSLESGGVRSEQFF. The full variable domain, rest sourced from reference TRBV11-2 and TRBJ2-1, is EAGVAQSPRYKIIEKRQSVAFWCNPISGHATLYWYQQILGQGPKLLIQFQNNGVVDDSQLPKDRFSAERLKGVDSTLKIQPAKLEDSAVYLCASSLESGGVRSEQFFGPGTRLTVL.

J is TRBJ1-5 and V is TRBV19; D remains ambiguous. The V end lost 8 bases, the J end lost 4 bases, and 12 bases lay between the germline ends. This CDR3 is built from 13 residues. CDR1 and CDR2 from the germline V gene are LNHDA and SQIVND (reference sequence). The CDR3 is CASDRSPNQPQHF. DNA for the CDR3: TGTGCCAGTGATCGGTCGCCTAATCAGCCCCAGCATTTT. The whole variable domain, remainder taken from reference TRBV19 and TRBJ1-5, is DGGITQSPKYLFRKEGQNVTLSCEQNLNHDAMYWYRQDPGQGLRLIYYSQIVNDFQKGDIAEGYSVSREKKESFPLTVTSAQKNPTAFYLCASDRSPNQPQHFGDGTRLSIL.

CDR3 sequence (DNA): TGTGCCAGCAGCCCTCAGGGGGGTCGGACAGATACGCAGTATTTT. It encodes CASSPQGGRTDTQYF. This chain uses TRBV7-2 with TRBJ2-3, with D perhaps matching TRBD1 (7 bases). V dropped 5 bases and J dropped 3 bases, with 15 bases sitting between them. The germline V gene encodes CDR1 SGHTA and CDR2 FQGNSA. This CDR3 comprises 15 residues.

The chain combines TRBV10-3 with TRBJ1-2; TRBD1 aligns across 9 bases. This CDR3 has 13 residues. The germline gives CDR1 ENHRY, CDR2 SYGVKD. The V segment lost 4 bases and the J segment 8 bases; nucleotides outside the gene matches: 5. The CDR3 protein is CAISADRGGGYTF. The CDR3 DNA reads TGTGCCATCAGTGCGGACAGGGGAGGCGGCTACACCTTC.

This clone was seen only a few times. The rearrangement links TRBV5-1 to TRBJ2-1, with 10 positions matching TRBD2. The V and J ends lost 4 bases and 5 bases, in that order; junction bases with no gene match: 6. The CDR3 is 15 residues long. In germline, CDR1 is SGHRS, CDR2 YFSETQ. The CDR3 nucleotides are TGCGCCAGCAGCGCCCTAGCGGGAGCAAACAATGAGCAGTTCTTC. Amino acids: CASSALAGANNEQFF.

This chain links TRBV7-6 with TRBJ1-2; D gene uncertain. The V end was cut by 1 base, the J end by 6 bases, with 15 bases between. Germline V gene lookup returns CDR1 SGHVS and CDR2 FNYEAQ. This CDR3 spans 15 amino acids. DNA of the CDR3: TGTGCCAGCAGCTTAGTTAAAGGAGGGTCCGATGGCTACACCTTC. It specifies CASSLVKGGSDGYTF.

This clone was recorded a few times. Other nucleotide sequences from this sample produce the same CDR3. The chain has TRBV6-1 and TRBJ2-5; D gene ambiguous. Trimming removed 7 bases at V and 3 bases at J, with 6 bases between. This CDR3 is built from 11 residues. Germline values: CDR1 MNHNS, CDR2 SASEGT. The CDR3, as DNA: TGTGCCAGCAACCGGGAAGAGACCCAGTACTTC. Its protein is CASNREETQYF.

The rearrangement joins TRBV10-3 to TRBJ2-3, with 9 positions matching TRBD1. The V gene end was trimmed by 10 bases and the J gene end by 4 bases; junction bases not matched to a gene: 9. The CDR3 covers 14 residues. CDR1 and CDR2 (germline): ENHRY, SYGVKD. Written as DNA, the CDR3 is TGTGCCACCAAGACAGGGGGTAGCGCAGATACGCAGTATTTT. Protein product: CATKTGGSADTQYF.

This clone showed up many times. V and J are TRBV5-4 and TRBJ2-5, with a weak D call TRBD1 (5 bases). Trimming took off 2 bases at V and 1 base at J, with 9 bases between the two ends. Germline CDR1 is SGHNT and CDR2 is YYREEE (reference sequence). The CDR3 is 14 residues long. The CDR3 reads CASSFQGSQETQYF. The CDR3 DNA reads as TGTGCCAGCAGCTTTCAGGGATCCCAAGAGACCCAGTACTTC. Complete variable domain (other parts from reference TRBV5-4 and TRBJ2-5): ETGVTQSPTHLIKTRGQQVTLRCSSQSGHNTVSWYQQALGQGPQFIFQYYREEENGRGNFPPRFSGLQFPNYSSELNVNALELDDSALYLCASSFQGSQETQYFGPGTRLLVL.

In its sample, this clone was seen a few times. V and J are TRBV7-2 and TRBJ1-1; TRBD1 is a possible D gene (6 bases). CDR3 length: 14 residues. Germline loops: CDR1 SGHTA, CDR2 FQGNSA. V was cut by 5 bases and J by 5 bases, with 15 bases left in between. CDR3 region: CASSPQGGITEAFF. CDR3 in DNA: TGTGCCAGCAGCCCACAGGGTGGGATTACTGAAGCTTTCTTT.

This clone was counted only a few times. The CDR3 DNA is TGTGCCAGCAGCTTGGGACATCCTAGCAATCAGCCCCAGCATTTT. Amino acids: CASSLGHPSNQPQHF. The chain recombines TRBV5-6 with TRBJ1-5; D remains unclear. V lost 0 bases, J lost 0 bases, and 7 bases lay in between. CDR3 size: 15 residues. Germline CDR1 reads SGHDT; CDR2 reads YYEEEE.

The CDR3 sequence is CASSLARTGVQYF. CDR3 bases: TGTGCCAGCAGCTTAGCGCGGACAGGGGTACAGTACTTC. The chain uses TRBV7-2 and TRBJ2-7; 9 bases match TRBD1. The CDR3 is 13 amino acids. Germline trimming cut 0 bases from V and 10 bases from J; bases unmatched to any gene: 4. Germline V CDR1 and CDR2: SGHTA, FQGNSA.

The chain combines TRBV5-1 with TRBJ1-2, with 7 bases aligning to TRBD1. V was clipped by 0 bases and J by 8 bases; unmatched bases: 10. This CDR3 comprises 15 residues. Germline CDR1 SGHRS, CDR2 YFSETQ. CDR3 sequence (DNA): TGCGCCAGCAGCTTGGATACCAGGACAGGAGGCGGCTACACCTTC. Translating it yields CASSLDTRTGGGYTF.

This clone was seen a few times. The genes are TRBV11-2 and TRBJ1-1, with 9 bases identical to TRBD1. The germline CDR1 and CDR2 sequences are SGHAT and FQNNGV. CDR3 length: 15 residues. With 1 base clipped from V and 4 bases from J, the junction kept 4 bases outside the gene matches. CDR3 loop: CASSLVGTGTTEAFF. DNA for the CDR3: TGTGCCAGCAGCTTAGTTGGGACAGGGACCACTGAAGCTTTCTTT.

V is TRBV11-2 and J is TRBJ2-5, with D possibly TRBD2 on 6 matching bases. The germline CDR1 and CDR2 sequences are SGHAT and FQNNGV. V lost 5 bases, J lost 5 bases, and 9 bases lay in between. CDR3 size: 12 residues. CDR3 bases: TGTGCCAGCAGCGGGGGGTTGGAGACCCAGTACTTC. It yields the protein CASSGGLETQYF.

The rearrangement uses TRBV6-1 and TRBJ2-5; D is uncertain. CDR3 length equals 11 residues. V was pared by 7 bases and J by 5 bases, with 8 bases between. Germline V gives CDR1 MNHNS, CDR2 SASEGT. CDR3 DNA sequence: TGTGCCAGCAAATTAGAGGAGACCCAGTACTTC. Its protein is CASKLEETQYF.

This chain uses TRBV10-3 with TRBJ1-5; TRBD1 matches at 8 bases. Germline trimming cut 10 bases from V and 1 base from J; bases unmatched to any gene: 9. Germline CDR1 ENHRY, CDR2 SYGVKD. The CDR3 runs to 15 residues. In DNA, the CDR3 is TGTGCCACCACAGAACAGGGGGGGAGCAATCAGCCCCAGCATTTT. Its protein is CATTEQGGSNQPQHF.

This chain uses TRBV2 with TRBJ1-4, with D unclear. V was pared by 9 bases and J by 7 bases, with 18 bases between. CDR1 SNHLY and CDR2 FYNNEI come from the germline V gene. This CDR3 spans 14 amino acids. CDR3 protein: CASSVALGVEKLFF. The DNA for the CDR3 is TGTGCCAGTTCCGTGGCCCTCGGAGTTGAAAAACTGTTTTTT. The full variable domain, completed using reference TRBV2 and TRBJ1-4, is EPEVTQTPSHQVTQMGQEVILRCVPISNHLYFYWYRQILGQKVEFLVSFYNNEISEKSEIFDDQFSVERPDGSNFTLKIRSTKLEDSAMYFCASSVALGVEKLFFGSGTQLSVL.

This clone was seen a handful of times. Distinct nucleotide sequences in the sample also encode this CDR3. The chain employs TRBV5-1 and TRBJ2-1; unclear D gene. Trimming took off 0 bases at V and 8 bases at J, with 3 bases between the two ends. CDR3 size: 11 residues. Looked up from germline, CDR1 is SGHRS and CDR2 is YFSETQ. The CDR3: CASSLAYEQFF. CDR3 nucleotide sequence: TGCGCCAGCAGCTTGGCCTATGAGCAGTTCTTC.